This TCR beta chain was captured by sequencing in a study of T cell responses to AZD1222 COVID-19 vaccine. Study results and caveats: It should be noted that donors were predominantly white British and more often female, and clonal diversity was possibly underestimated.

This table comes from immunoSEQ multiplex PCR, and its TCRdb copy is limited to in-frame clones, with some not included. Counted here are some 140,000 clones, around four fifths occurring once; the ten biggest clones make up over 4%. CDR3 length equals 13 residues. CDR1 is MRHNA and CDR2 is SNTAGT in the germline V gene. V was shortened by 0 bases and J by 4 bases, with 6 bases between the two germline ends. As to this clone: As yet, its antigen is unknown.

The rearrangement joins TRBV6-4 to TRBJ1-2, with D tentatively TRBD1 (5 bases). The sequencing used peripheral blood, collected on day 0 of AZD1222 vaccination. This TCR was recovered from an adult in good health. The CDR3 loop is CASSDSGGYGYTF. The CDR3 nucleotides read TGTGCCAGCAGTGACTCCGGGGGCTATGGCTACACCTTC.